These 26 T cell receptor beta chains were sequenced from one sample in a study of blood T cell repertoires in COVID-19. Here immunoSEQ multiplex PCR was the method, and the copy in TCRdb shows in-frame clones only, minus some. The data contain approximately 170,000 clones, roughly 80% of them singletons. The sequenced sample consisted of PBMCs or T cells enriched from blood (not recorded which). The receptors come from a woman aged 25-40 years who had recovered from COVID-19.

The rearrangement uses TRBV28 and TRBJ2-4, with D perhaps TRBD2 (5 bases). V was cut by 5 bases and J by 8 bases, with 22 bases left in between. The CDR3 contains 16 residues. Germline V CDR1 and CDR2: MDHEN, SYDVKM. This chain's CDR3 is CASSPVSLGARYIQYF. The CDR3 nucleotides read TGTGCCAGCAGTCCCGTTTCCTTGGGAGCGAGGTACATTCAGTACTTC.

This clone appeared a single time. J is TRBJ1-2 and V is TRBV4-1; D unclear. The germline gives CDR1 MGHRA, CDR2 YSYEKL. Trimming cost V 0 bases and J 6 bases, with 11 bases left between them. The length of the CDR3 is 14 residues. The CDR3: CASSQDRPGDGYTF. CDR3 nucleotides: TGCGCCAGCAGCCAAGATCGGCCGGGAGATGGCTACACCTTC.

The count of this clone is one. The V call is TRBV6-1, the J call TRBJ2-5, with D tentatively TRBD1 (5 bases). In germline, CDR1 is MNHNS, CDR2 SASEGT. The CDR3 has 12 amino acids. V was clipped by 3 bases and J by 4 bases, with 6 bases between them. This chain's CDR3 is CASSEGRETQYF. CDR3 sequence (DNA): TGTGCCAGCAGTGAGGGGCGAGAGACCCAGTACTTC.

The J gene is TRBJ2-4, the V gene TRBV7-2; D might be TRBD2 (6 bases). CDR3 length: 17 residues. Trimming took off 0 bases at V and 3 bases at J, with 15 bases between the two ends. Germline-derived CDR1 and CDR2 are SGHTA and FQGNSA. CDR3 amino acids: CASSLAASSANKNIQYF. The CDR3 DNA is TGTGCCAGCAGCTTAGCGGCCTCTAGCGCTAACAAAAACATTCAGTACTTC.

The chain uses TRBV5-4 and TRBJ1-6; 7 bases line up with TRBD1. Germline V CDR1 and CDR2: SGHNT, YYREEE (reference sequence). V lost 3 bases, J lost 8 bases, and 14 bases stayed unmatched. This CDR3 contains 17 residues. The CDR3: CASSWDSGAVGDSPLHF. In DNA, the CDR3 is TGTGCCAGCAGCTGGGACAGCGGCGCCGTTGGGGATTCACCCCTCCACTTT.

The chain uses TRBV19 and TRBJ1-6; TRBD1 agrees at 7 bases. V was clipped by 10 bases and J by 7 bases; unmatched bases: 10. The germline V gene has CDR1 LNHDA and CDR2 SQIVND (reference sequence). The CDR3 contains 14 residues. Written as DNA, the CDR3 is TGTGCCACAAAAGACAGGGCGGTAAATTCACCCCTCCACTTT. Its protein product is CATKDRAVNSPLHF.

In regard to this clone: Within the sample, other DNA sequences also encode this same CDR3. The rearrangement uses TRBV7-8 and TRBJ1-5, with 7 nucleotides matching TRBD1. The V gene end was trimmed by 1 base and the J gene end by 4 bases; junction bases not matched to a gene: 7. The CDR3 covers 16 residues. The germline V gene has CDR1 SGHVS and CDR2 FQNEAQ. The CDR3 DNA reads as TGTGCCAGCAGCTTAGAAGGGACAGAGTTAAATCAGCCCCAGCATTTT. Protein sequence: CASSLEGTELNQPQHF.

CDR3 residues: CASSETVYNSPLHF. The CDR3 DNA reads TGCGCCAGCAGTGAAACAGTTTACAATTCACCCCTCCACTTT. The V gene is TRBV10-2, the J gene TRBJ1-6, with no clear D. Germline CDR1 reads WSHSY; CDR2 reads SAAADI. The length of the CDR3 is 14 residues. With 3 bases removed from V and 7 bases from J, the gap between germline ends came to 10 bases.

The CDR3 region has the DNA TGTGCCAGCAGCTTAGTTTCCCAGGGATCAAGCAATCAGCCCCAGCATTTT. Encoded protein: CASSLVSQGSSNQPQHF. This chain uses TRBV7-2 with TRBJ1-5, with D possibly TRBD1 on 5 matching bases. Germline V gene lookup returns CDR1 SGHTA and CDR2 FQGNSA. This CDR3 is built from 17 residues. V dropped 1 base and J dropped 1 base, with 14 bases sitting between them.

This chain links TRBV19 with TRBJ1-1; no clear D gene. V lost 7 bases and J 6 bases, leaving 6 bases between the germline ends. This CDR3 spans 10 amino acids. Germline CDR1 reads LNHDA; CDR2 reads SQIVND (reference sequence). This chain's CDR3 is CASKSAEAFF. CDR3 DNA sequence: TGTGCCAGTAAGAGCGCTGAAGCTTTCTTT. Looking up the rest from reference TRBV19 and TRBJ1-1 gives the full variable domain: DGGITQSPKYLFRKEGQNVTLSCEQNLNHDAMYWYRQDPGQGLRLIYYSQIVNDFQKGDIAEGYSVSREKKESFPLTVTSAQKNPTAFYLCASKSAEAFFGQGTRLTVV.

The V call is TRBV2, the J call TRBJ1-2; D is possibly TRBD1 (6 bases). Germline assignment: CDR1 SNHLY and CDR2 FYNNEI. Trimming pared 10 bases from V and 7 bases from J, leaving 13 bases between. This CDR3 is 11 amino acids long. The CDR3 DNA reads TGTGCCATCCCACAACAGGGTGGCTACACCTTC. Translating it yields CAIPQQGGYTF.

The CDR3 reads CASSQSDFHTGELFF. CDR3 nucleotide sequence: TGCGCCAGCAGTCAATCCGACTTCCACACCGGGGAGCTGTTTTTT. The chain combines TRBV23-1 with TRBJ2-2, with D hard to call. TRBV23-1 is an ORF, and what it does is uncertain. V was cut by 0 bases and J by 3 bases, with 8 bases left in between. The CDR3 sequence is 15 residues long.

The gene calls are TRBV4-1 and TRBJ2-7, with D perhaps matching TRBD2 (6 bases). CDR1 is MGHRA, CDR2 YSYEKL, per germline. The CDR3 contains 18 residues. V was cut by 0 bases and J by 4 bases, with 22 bases left in between. This chain's CDR3 is CASSQDPQILTRFYEQYF. The CDR3, as DNA: TGCGCCAGCAGCCAAGATCCCCAAATACTGACTAGATTTTACGAGCAGTACTTC.

The sample holds many counts of this clone. The chain links TRBV7-3 to TRBJ2-1, with D uncertain. Trimming shortened V by 2 bases and J by 2 bases, and 4 bases separated the two germline ends. Per germline, CDR1 SGHTA and CDR2 FQGTGA. The CDR3 has 13 amino acids. The CDR3 DNA follows: TGTGCCAGCAGCTTATCCGCCTACAATGAGCAGTTCTTC. Protein sequence: CASSLSAYNEQFF.

The rearrangement joins TRBV25-1 to TRBJ1-6, with D unresolved. Trimming left V 10 bases short and J 1 base short, with 11 bases between. This CDR3 is 14 amino acids long. CDR1 is MGHDK, CDR2 SYGVNS, per germline. The CDR3 bases are TGTGCCACCGCACCGGGTTCCTATAATTCACCCCTCCACTTT. Protein sequence: CATAPGSYNSPLHF. Variable domain in full (rest from reference TRBV25-1 and TRBJ1-6): EADIYQTPRYLVIGTGKKITLECSQTMGHDKMYWYQQDPGMELHLIHYSYGVNSTEKGDLSSESTVSRIRTEHFPLTLESARPSHTSQYLCATAPGSYNSPLHFGNGTRLTVT.

The gene calls are TRBV18 and TRBJ2-7; 7 bases are a match to TRBD2. This CDR3 is built from 12 residues. Germline CDR1 is KGHSH and CDR2 is LQKENI. The junction had 1 base not matched to a gene; V was cut back by 3 bases and J by 5 bases. The CDR3: CASSPRGDEQYF. CDR3 DNA sequence: TGTGCCAGCTCACCCCGGGGGGACGAGCAGTACTTC.

V and J are TRBV7-8 and TRBJ2-1, with TRBD2 matching over 11 bases. V was pared by 0 bases and J by 1 base, with 8 bases of the junction left unmatched. The CDR3 is 19 residues long. Germline values: CDR1 SGHVS, CDR2 FQNEAQ. In nucleotides, the CDR3 is TGTGCCAGCAGCTTAGCCACTAGCGGGAGACGCATTTCCTACAATGAGCAGTTCTTC. Its protein is CASSLATSGRRISYNEQFF.

This clone showed up just once. The chain links TRBV28 to TRBJ2-7; 8 bases align to TRBD2. Trimming at V came to 7 bases and at J to 0 bases, leaving 8 bases not matched to a gene. Germline CDR1 MDHEN, CDR2 SYDVKM. The CDR3 totals 15 residues. The CDR3 nucleotides are TGTGCCAGCACCCCGGGGCTAGCGGGCTCCTACGAGCAGTACTTC. This gives the protein CASTPGLAGSYEQYF.

This clone has just a few counts. The chain has TRBV2 and TRBJ2-7; D gene ambiguous. Germline values: CDR1 SNHLY, CDR2 FYNNEI. The CDR3 consists of 12 residues. V was clipped by 7 bases and J by 4 bases, with 11 bases between them. The CDR3 is CASTVVPYEQYF. The CDR3 DNA reads as TGTGCCAGCACAGTCGTACCGTACGAGCAGTACTTC.

The table lists this clone with a few counts. The chain carries TRBV12-3 or TRBV12-4 and TRBJ1-4, with D possibly matching TRBD1 (6 bases). V lost 5 bases and J lost 8, with 12 bases in between. This CDR3 is built from 13 residues. CDR3 coding DNA: TGTGCCAGCAGTGTCACAGGGTACGAAAAACTGTTTTTT. It yields the protein CASSVTGYEKLFF.

The J gene is TRBJ2-1, the V gene TRBV29-1; D possibly corresponds to TRBD1 (6 bases). The germline V and J ends were trimmed by 1 base and 9 bases, with 16 bases remaining between them. The CDR3 sequence is 14 residues long. Germline V lookup: CDR1 SQVTM, CDR2 ANQGSEA. The CDR3 region is CSVEVVLQGFEQFF. In DNA form, the CDR3 reads TGCAGCGTTGAAGTGGTCTTACAGGGTTTTGAGCAGTTCTTC.

Concerning this clone: The same CDR3 also results from other DNA sequences found in this sample. This chain connects TRBV28 to TRBJ2-2; no clear D gene. Trimming stripped 3 bases from V and 0 bases from J, with 5 bases between. Germline-derived CDR1 and CDR2 are MDHEN and SYDVKM. There are 14 residues in the CDR3. CDR3 in DNA: TGTGCCAGCAGTTTTAGTACGAACACCGGGGAGCTGTTTTTT. It codes for CASSFSTNTGELFF. The variable domain in full, completed from reference TRBV28 and TRBJ2-2, reads DVKVTQSSRYLVKRTGEKVFLECVQDMDHENMFWYRQDPGLGLRLIYFSYDVKMKEKGDIPEGYSVSREKKERFSLILESASTNQTSMYLCASSFSTNTGELFFGEGSRLTVL.

The chain links TRBV19 to TRBJ1-2; 7 bases map to TRBD1. This CDR3 is built from 14 residues. V shed 6 bases and J 4 bases; nucleotides not matched to a gene: 8. Germline V gene lookup returns CDR1 LNHDA and CDR2 SQIVND (reference sequence). Here the CDR3 reads CASSLDRVGYGYTF. In nucleotides, the CDR3 is TGTGCCAGTAGCCTAGACAGGGTCGGCTATGGCTACACCTTC. The variable domain in full, with the rest retrieved from reference TRBV19 and TRBJ1-2, is DGGITQSPKYLFRKEGQNVTLSCEQNLNHDAMYWYRQDPGQGLRLIYYSQIVNDFQKGDIAEGYSVSREKKESFPLTVTSAQKNPTAFYLCASSLDRVGYGYTFGSGTRLTVV.

This clone has just one count. This chain uses TRBV20-1 with TRBJ1-3; D is ambiguous. Trimming cost V 2 bases and J 8 bases, with 7 bases left between them. This CDR3 spans 11 amino acids. Germline CDR1 DFQATT, CDR2 SNEGSKA (reference sequence). CDR3 loop: CSARREDTIYF. CDR3 DNA sequence: TGCAGTGCTAGAAGGGAGGACACCATATATTTT.

CDR3 DNA sequence: TGTGCCATCAGTGGAGGGTTCGCAACTGAAGCTTTCTTT. This translates into CAISGGFATEAFF. The rearrangement links TRBV10-3 to TRBJ1-1; D gene ambiguous. The CDR3 runs to 13 residues. Germline loops: CDR1 ENHRY, CDR2 SYGVKD. V lost 4 bases, J lost 5 bases, and 11 bases lay in between.

The chain combines TRBV11-2 with TRBJ1-4; D gene unclear. This CDR3 contains 14 residues. Trimming stripped 1 base from V and 5 bases from J, with 8 bases between. Germline V lookup: CDR1 SGHAT, CDR2 FQNNGV. The CDR3 coding sequence is TGTGCCAGCAGCTTAGTTAGAGGCAATGAAAAACTGTTTTTT. Translated: CASSLVRGNEKLFF.